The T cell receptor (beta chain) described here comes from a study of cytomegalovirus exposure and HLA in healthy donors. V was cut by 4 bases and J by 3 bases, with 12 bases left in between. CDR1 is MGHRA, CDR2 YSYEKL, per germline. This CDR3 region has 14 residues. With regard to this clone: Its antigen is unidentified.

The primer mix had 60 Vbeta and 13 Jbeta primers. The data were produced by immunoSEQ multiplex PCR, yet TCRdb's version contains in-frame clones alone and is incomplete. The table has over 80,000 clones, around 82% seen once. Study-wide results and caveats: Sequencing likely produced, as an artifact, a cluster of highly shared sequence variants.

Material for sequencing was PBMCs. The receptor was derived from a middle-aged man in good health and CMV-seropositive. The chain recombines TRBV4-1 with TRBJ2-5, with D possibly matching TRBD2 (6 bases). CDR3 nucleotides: TGCGCCAGCAGCCTACCGGGACTGGAAGAGACCCAGTACTTC. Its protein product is CASSLPGLEETQYF.